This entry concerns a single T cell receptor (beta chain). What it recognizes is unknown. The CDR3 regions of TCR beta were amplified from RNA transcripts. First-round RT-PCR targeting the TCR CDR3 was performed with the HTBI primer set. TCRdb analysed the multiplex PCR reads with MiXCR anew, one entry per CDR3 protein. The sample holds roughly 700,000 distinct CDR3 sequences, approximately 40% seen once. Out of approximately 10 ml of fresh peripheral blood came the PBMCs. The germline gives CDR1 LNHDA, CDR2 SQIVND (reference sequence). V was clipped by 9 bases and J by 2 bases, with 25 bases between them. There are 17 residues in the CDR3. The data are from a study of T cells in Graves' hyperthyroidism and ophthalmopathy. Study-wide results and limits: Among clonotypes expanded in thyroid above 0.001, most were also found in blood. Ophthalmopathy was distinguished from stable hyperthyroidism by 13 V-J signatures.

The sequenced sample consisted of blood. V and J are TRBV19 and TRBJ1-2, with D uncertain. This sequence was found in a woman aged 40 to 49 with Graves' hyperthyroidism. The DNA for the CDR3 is TGTGCCAGCACCTCGGACCCTTTCTTGAAGGACAACTATGGCTACACCTTC. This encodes CASTSDPFLKDNYGYTF.